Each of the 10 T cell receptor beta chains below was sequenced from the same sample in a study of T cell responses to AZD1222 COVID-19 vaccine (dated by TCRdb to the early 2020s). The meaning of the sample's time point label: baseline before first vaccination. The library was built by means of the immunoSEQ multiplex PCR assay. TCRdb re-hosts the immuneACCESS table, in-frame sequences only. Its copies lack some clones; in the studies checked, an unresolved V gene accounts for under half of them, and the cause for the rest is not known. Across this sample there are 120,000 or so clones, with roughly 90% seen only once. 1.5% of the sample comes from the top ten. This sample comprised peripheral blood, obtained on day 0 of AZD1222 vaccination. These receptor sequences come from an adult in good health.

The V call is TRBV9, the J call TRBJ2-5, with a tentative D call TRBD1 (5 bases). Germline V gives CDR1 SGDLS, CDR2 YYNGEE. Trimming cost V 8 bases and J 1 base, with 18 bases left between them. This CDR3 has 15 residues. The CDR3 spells CASNRGAPAQETQYF. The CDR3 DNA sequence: TGTGCCAGTAATAGGGGTGCACCTGCCCAAGAGACCCAGTACTTC.

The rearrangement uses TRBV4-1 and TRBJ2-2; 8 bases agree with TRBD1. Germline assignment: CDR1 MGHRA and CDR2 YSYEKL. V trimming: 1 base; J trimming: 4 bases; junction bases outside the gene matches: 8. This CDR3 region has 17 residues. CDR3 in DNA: TGCGCCAGCAGCCAAGGGACAGGGTACTATAGCACCGGGGAGCTGTTTTTT. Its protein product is CASSQGTGYYSTGELFF.

The CDR3 loop is CASSLTGIRNSPLHF. As DNA, the CDR3 is TGTGCCAGTAGCCTAACAGGGATACGTAATTCACCCCTCCACTTT. The chain has TRBV19 and TRBJ1-6; D might be TRBD1 (6 bases). The CDR3 runs to 15 residues. V was pared by 6 bases and J by 6 bases, with 15 bases between. The V gene's germline CDR1 is LNHDA and CDR2 SQIVND (reference sequence).

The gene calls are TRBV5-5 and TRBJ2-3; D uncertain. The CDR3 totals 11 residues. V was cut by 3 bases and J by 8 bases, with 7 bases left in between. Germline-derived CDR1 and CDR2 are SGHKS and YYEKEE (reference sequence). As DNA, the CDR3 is TGTGCCAGCAGCTCGAATCCTACGCAGTATTTT. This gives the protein CASSSNPTQYF.

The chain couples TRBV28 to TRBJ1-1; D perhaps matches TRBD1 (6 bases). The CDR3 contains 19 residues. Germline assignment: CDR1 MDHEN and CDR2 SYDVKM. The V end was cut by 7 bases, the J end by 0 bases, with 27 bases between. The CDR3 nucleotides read TGTGCCAGCATTCCTGGTTTGGGGGGCGTTTCGCTAATGAACACTGAAGCTTTCTTT. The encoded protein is CASIPGLGGVSLMNTEAFF.

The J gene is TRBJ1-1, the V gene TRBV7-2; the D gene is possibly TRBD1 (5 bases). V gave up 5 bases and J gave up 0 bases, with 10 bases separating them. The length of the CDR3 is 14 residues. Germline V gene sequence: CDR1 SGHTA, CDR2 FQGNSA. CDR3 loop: CASSPGRLNTEAFF. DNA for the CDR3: TGTGCCAGCAGCCCGGGACGGCTGAACACTGAAGCTTTCTTT.

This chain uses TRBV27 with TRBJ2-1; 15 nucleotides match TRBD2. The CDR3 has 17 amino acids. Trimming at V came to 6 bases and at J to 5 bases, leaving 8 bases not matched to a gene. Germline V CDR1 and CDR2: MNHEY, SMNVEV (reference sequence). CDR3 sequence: CASSLWTSGGANNEQFF. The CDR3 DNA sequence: TGTGCCAGCAGCCTATGGACTAGCGGGGGGGCAAACAATGAGCAGTTCTTC.

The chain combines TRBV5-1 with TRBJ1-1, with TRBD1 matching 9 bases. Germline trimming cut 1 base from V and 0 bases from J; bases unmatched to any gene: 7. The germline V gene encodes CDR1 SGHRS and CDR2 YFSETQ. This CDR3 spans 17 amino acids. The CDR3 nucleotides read TGCGCCAGCAGCTTGAAGGACAGGGGACGAATGAACACTGAAGCTTTCTTT. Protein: CASSLKDRGRMNTEAFF.

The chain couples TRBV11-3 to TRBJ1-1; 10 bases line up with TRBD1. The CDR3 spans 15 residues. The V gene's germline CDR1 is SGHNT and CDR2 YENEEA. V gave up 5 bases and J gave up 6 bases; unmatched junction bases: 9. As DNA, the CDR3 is TGTGCCAGCAGCAAAACAGACAGGGGGCCGTCTGAAGCTTTCTTT. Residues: CASSKTDRGPSEAFF.

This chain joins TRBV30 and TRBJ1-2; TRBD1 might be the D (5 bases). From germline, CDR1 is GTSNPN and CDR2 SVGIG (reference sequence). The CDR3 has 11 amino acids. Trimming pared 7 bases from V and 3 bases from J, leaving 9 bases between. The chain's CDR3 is CASGGDYGYTF. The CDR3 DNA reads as TGTGCCTCGGGAGGGGACTATGGCTACACCTTC.